A single TCR beta chain is shown here with its context. This clone was counted a few times. Its antigen is currently not known. Base qualities are not at hand, and no much larger clone is one base apart. Each collaborating institution followed its own protocols to collect whole blood in K2EDTA tubes. For TCRbeta analysis, collaborators shipped samples in one of three forms: frozen whole blood, isolated PBMCs, or DNA extracted from either of those sample types. The data originate from a study of blood T cell repertoires in COVID-19 (dated by TCRdb to about 2020). Some background on the complete study: Collaborator samples came from the United States, Italy and Spain and covered acute and convalescent phases of COVID-19. A de-identified subject ID, COVID-19 status, age in years and sex were almost always included in the sample metadata. The samples were drawn from the first 160 participants of the ongoing ImmuneRACE study and from 950 to 1,500 subjects provided by 6 global collaborators. The prospective study material was composed of cDNA or gDNA derived from T cells, B-cell-depleted T cells, or PBMCs. Where available, HLA class I and class II types were obtained from metadata supplied by the sample provider rather than from assay-based typing. The repertoires were released in a freely available public database meant as a resource for research on the immune response to SARS-CoV-2. The dataset comprised deeply sampled blood TCRbeta repertoires from subjects exposed to, actively infected with, or recovered from COVID-19. The paper's findings and limits, for the study overall: The amount of clinical and demographic metadata varied by source and participant and was provided uncurated.

CDR1 and CDR2 were assigned from the germline V gene (reference sequence) as SGHNT and YYREEE. Trimming removed 2 bases from V and 5 bases from J, leaving 10 bases between the germline ends. The CDR3 numbers 13 residues from cysteine through phenylalanine. This entry keeps only the CDR3 DNA: 39 bases, framed from base 1. TCRbeta CDR3 regions were amplified from genomic DNA using the immunoSEQ Assay, a bias-controlled multiplex PCR. The study's own analysis went as follows. The number of nucleated cells in each sample was estimated by amplification of reference gene primers within the assay. To quantify the absolute abundance of each unique TCRbeta CDR3 rearrangement, sequence reads were collapsed and filtered. For each sample, productive Simpson clonality was calculated as the square root of Simpson's diversity index across productive rearrangements. Held by TCRdb, this immuneACCESS table contains in-frame sequences only and omits some clones. Under half of the omission traces to an unresolved V gene where checked; the cause of the rest is unknown. The V and J calls and clone size come from that table; D and trimming were worked out from the DNA. This sample comprises under 300,000 clones, over 80% of them detected only once. The ten biggest clones cover roughly 5% of the sample.

The sample comprised peripheral blood. The sequence is built from TRBV5-4 and TRBJ2-5; a weak D assignment points to TRBD2 (6 bases agree). This sequence originates from a human donor in a cohort sampled during active COVID-19. The CDR3 sequence is CASSFGGQETQYF. The DNA sequence reads TGTGCCAGCAGCTTCGGGGGTCAGGAGACCCAGTACTTC.